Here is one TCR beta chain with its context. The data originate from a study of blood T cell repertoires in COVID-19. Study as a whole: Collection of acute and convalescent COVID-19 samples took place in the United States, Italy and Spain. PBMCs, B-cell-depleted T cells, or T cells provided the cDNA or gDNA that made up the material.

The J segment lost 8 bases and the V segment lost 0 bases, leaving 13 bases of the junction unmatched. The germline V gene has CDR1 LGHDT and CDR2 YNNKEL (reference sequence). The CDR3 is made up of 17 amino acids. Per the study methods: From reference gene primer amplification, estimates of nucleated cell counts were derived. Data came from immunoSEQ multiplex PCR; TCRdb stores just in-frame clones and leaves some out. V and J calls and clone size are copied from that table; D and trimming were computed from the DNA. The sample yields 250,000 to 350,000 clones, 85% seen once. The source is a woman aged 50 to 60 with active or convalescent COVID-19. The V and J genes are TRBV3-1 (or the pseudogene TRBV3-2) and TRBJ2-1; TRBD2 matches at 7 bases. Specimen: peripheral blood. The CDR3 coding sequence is TGTGCCAGCAGCCAAGATCCAGCGGGAAGGAAAAGGGATGAGCAGTTCTTC. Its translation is CASSQDPAGRKRDEQFF.